This TCR beta chain was sequenced for a study of blood T cell repertoires in COVID-19. Trimming stripped 5 bases from V and 6 bases from J, with 11 bases between. The CDR3 covers 12 residues. Germline values: CDR1 SGHTA, CDR2 FQGTGA. Assay: immunoSEQ multiplex PCR; the TCRdb copy retains only in-frame clones and omits some. The sample records about 260,000 clones, roughly nine tenths being singletons. The sequence was collected from a man aged 35 to 55 who had recovered from COVID-19. Sequencing was carried out using peripheral blood. The chain combines TRBV7-3 with TRBJ2-7; D is undetermined. CDR3 loop: CASSPLVSEQYF. The CDR3 DNA is TGTGCCAGCAGCCCCCTCGTGAGCGAGCAGTACTTC.